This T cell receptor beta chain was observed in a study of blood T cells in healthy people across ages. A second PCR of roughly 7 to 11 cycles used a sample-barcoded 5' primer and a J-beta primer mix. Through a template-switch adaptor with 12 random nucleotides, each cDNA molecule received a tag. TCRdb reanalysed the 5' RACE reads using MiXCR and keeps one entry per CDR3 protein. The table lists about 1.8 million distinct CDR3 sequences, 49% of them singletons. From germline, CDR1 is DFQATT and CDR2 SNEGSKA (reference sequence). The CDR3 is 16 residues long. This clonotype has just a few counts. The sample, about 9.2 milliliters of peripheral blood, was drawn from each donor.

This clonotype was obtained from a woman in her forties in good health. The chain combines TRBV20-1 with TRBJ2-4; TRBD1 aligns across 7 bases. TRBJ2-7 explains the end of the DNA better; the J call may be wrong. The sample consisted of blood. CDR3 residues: CSARVLRDSDFYEQYF. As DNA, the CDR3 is TGCAGTGCTAGAGTCCTCCGGGACAGTGACTTCTACGAGCAGTACTTC.